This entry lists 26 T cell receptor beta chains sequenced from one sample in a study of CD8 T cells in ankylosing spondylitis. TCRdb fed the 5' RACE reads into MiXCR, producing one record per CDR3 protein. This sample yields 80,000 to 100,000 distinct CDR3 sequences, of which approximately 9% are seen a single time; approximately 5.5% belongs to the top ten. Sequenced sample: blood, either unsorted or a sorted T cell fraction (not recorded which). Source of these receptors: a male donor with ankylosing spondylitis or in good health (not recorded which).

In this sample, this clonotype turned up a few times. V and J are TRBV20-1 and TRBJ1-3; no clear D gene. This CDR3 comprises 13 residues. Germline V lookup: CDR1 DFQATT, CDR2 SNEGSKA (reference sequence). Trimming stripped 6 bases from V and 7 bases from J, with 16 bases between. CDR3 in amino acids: CSAPGPPLNTIYF. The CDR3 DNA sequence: TGCAGTGCCCCCGGCCCCCCACTGAACACCATATATTTT.

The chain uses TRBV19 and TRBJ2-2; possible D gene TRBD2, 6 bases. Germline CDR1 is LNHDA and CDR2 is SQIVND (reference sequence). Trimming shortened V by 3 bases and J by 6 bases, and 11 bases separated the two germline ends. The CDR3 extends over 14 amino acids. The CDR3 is CASSIGREAGELFF. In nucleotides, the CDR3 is TGTGCCAGTAGTATTGGCAGGGAGGCCGGGGAGCTGTTTTTT.

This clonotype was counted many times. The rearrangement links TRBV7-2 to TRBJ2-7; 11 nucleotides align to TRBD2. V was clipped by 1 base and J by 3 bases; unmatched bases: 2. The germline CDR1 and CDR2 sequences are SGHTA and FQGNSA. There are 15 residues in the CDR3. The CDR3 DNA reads TGTGCCAGCAGCTTAGTTAGCGGGGGGGACTACGAGCAGTACTTC. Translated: CASSLVSGGDYEQYF.

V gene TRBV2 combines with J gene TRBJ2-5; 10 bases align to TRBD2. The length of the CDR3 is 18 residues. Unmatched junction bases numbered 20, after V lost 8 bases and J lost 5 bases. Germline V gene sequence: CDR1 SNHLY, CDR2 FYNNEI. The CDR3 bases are TGTGCCAGCTGTTACCGAGTGAGCGGGGGGGCTCCAAGTGAGACCCAGTACTTC. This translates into CASCYRVSGGAPSETQYF.

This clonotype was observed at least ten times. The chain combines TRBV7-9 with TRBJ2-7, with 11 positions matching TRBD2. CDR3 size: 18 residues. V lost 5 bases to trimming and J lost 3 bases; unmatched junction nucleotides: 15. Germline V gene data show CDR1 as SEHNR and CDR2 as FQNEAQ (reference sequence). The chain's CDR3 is CASSADPGLAAMNYEQYF. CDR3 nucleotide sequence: TGTGCCAGCAGCGCAGATCCGGGACTAGCGGCAATGAACTACGAGCAGTACTTC.

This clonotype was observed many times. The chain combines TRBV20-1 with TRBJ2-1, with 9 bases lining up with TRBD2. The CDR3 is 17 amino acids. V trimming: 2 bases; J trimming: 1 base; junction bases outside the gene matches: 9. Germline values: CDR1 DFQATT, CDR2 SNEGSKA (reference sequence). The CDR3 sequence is CSARLAGPLRSYNEQFF. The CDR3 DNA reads TGCAGTGCTAGACTAGCGGGGCCTCTAAGGTCCTACAATGAGCAGTTCTTC.

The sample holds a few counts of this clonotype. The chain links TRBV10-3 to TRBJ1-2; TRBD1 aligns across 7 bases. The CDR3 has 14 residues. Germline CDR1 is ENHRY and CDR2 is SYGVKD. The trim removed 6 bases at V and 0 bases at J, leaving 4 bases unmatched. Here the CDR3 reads CAISAGGANYGYTF. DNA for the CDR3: TGTGCCATCAGCGCAGGGGGTGCTAACTATGGCTACACCTTC.

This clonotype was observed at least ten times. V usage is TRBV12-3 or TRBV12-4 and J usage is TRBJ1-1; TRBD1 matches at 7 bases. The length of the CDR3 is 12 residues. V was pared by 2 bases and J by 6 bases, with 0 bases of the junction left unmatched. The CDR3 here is CASSLQGAEAFF. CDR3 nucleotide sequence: TGTGCCAGCAGTTTACAGGGGGCTGAAGCTTTCTTT.

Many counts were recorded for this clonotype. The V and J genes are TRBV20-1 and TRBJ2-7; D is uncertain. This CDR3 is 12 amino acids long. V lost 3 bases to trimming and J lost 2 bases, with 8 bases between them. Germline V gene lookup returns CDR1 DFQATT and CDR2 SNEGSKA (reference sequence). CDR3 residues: CSASGPAYEQYF. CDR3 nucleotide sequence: TGCAGTGCTAGTGGGCCTGCCTACGAGCAGTACTTC.

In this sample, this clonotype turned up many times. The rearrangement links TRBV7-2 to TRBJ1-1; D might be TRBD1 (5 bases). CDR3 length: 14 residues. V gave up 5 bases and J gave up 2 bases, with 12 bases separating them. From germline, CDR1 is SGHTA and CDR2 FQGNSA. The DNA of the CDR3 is TGTGCCAGCAGCATTAGGAGGGGAAACACTGAAGCTTTCTTT. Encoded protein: CASSIRRGNTEAFF.

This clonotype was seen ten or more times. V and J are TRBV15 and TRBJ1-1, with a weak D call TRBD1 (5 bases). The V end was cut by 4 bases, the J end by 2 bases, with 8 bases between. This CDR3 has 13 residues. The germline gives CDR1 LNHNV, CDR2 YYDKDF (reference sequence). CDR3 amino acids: CATSTDRNTEAFF. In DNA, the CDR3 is TGTGCCACCAGCACCGACAGAAACACTGAAGCTTTCTTT.

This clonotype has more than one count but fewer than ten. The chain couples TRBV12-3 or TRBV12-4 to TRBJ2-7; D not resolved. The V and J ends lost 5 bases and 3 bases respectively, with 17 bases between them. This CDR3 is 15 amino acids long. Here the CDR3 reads CASSLHAPDGYEQYF. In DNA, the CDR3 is TGTGCCAGCAGTCTCCACGCCCCGGACGGCTACGAGCAGTACTTC.

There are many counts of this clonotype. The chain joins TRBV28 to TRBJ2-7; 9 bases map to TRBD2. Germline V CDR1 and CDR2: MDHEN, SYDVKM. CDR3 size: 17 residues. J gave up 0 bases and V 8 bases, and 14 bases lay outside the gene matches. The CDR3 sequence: CASRPLLAGWSSYEQYF. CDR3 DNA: TGTGCCAGCCGACCCCTTCTAGCGGGGTGGAGCTCCTACGAGCAGTACTTC.

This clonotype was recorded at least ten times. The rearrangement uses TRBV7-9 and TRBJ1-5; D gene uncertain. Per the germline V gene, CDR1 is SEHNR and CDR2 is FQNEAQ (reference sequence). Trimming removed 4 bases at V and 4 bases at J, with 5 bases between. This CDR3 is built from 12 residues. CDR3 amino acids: CASSSMNQPQHF. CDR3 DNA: TGTGCCAGCAGCTCCATGAATCAGCCCCAGCATTTT.

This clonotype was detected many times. The CDR3 DNA sequence: TGTGCCAGCAGCATAGGAGACTTCTACAATGAGCAGTTCTTC. Translating it yields CASSIGDFYNEQFF. This sequence joins TRBV7-2 and TRBJ2-1; D is unclear. The CDR3 contains 14 residues. V lost 5 bases, J lost 3 bases, and 11 bases lay in between. Per germline, CDR1 SGHTA and CDR2 FQGNSA.

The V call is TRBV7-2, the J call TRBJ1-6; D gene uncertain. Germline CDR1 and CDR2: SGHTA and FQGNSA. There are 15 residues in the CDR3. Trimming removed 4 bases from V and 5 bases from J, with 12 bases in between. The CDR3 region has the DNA TGTGCCAGCAGCTGGGGTGGTGGGGATAATTCACCCCTCCACTTT. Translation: CASSWGGGDNSPLHF. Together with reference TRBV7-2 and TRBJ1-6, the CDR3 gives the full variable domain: GAGVSQSPSNKVTEKGKDVELRCDPISGHTALYWYRQSLGQGLEFLIYFQGNSAPDKSGLPSDRFSAERTGGSVSTLTIQRTQQEDSAVYLCASSWGGGDNSPLHFGNGTRLTVT.

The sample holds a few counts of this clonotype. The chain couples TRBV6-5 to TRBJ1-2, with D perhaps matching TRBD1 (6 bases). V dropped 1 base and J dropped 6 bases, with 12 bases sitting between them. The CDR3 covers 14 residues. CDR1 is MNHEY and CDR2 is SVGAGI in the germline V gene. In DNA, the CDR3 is TGTGCCAGCAGTTACTTGGGGGCTTATGATGGCTACACCTTC. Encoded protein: CASSYLGAYDGYTF.

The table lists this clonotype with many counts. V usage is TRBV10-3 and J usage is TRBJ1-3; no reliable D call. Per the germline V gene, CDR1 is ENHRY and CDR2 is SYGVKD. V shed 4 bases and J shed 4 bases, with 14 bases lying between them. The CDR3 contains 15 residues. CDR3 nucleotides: TGTGCCATCAGTGTGGATCCGGCCCTAGGAAACACCATATATTTT. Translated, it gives CAISVDPALGNTIYF.

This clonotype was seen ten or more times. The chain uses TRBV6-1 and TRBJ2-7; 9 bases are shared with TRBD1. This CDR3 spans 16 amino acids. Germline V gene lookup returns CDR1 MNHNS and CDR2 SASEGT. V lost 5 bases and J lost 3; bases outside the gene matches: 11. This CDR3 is CASSSTSGTGLYEQYF. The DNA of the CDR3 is TGTGCCAGCAGTAGTACAAGCGGGACAGGGCTCTACGAGCAGTACTTC.

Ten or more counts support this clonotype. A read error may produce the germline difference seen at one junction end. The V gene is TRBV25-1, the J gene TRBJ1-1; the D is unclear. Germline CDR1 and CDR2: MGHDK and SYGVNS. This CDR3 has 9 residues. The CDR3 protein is CASGDMEFF. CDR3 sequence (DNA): TGTGCCAGCGGTGACATGGAATTCTTT.

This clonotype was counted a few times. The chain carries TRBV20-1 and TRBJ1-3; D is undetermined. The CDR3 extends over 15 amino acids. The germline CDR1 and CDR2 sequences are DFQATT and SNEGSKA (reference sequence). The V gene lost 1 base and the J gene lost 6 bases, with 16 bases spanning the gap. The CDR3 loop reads CSARVLAGVENTIYF. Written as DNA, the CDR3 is TGCAGTGCTAGAGTGCTGGCAGGAGTGGAAAACACCATATATTTT.

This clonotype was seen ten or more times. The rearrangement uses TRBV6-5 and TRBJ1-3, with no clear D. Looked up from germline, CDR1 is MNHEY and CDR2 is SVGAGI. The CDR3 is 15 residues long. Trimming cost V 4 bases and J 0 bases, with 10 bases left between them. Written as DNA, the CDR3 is TGTGCCAGCAGTTTTGGACGGAGCTCTGGAAACACCATATATTTT. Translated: CASSFGRSSGNTIYF.

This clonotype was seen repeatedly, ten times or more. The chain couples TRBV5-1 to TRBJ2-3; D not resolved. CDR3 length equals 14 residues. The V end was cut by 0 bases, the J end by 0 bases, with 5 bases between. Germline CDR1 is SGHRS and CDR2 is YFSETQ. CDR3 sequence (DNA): TGCGCCAGCAGCTTGGAATGGAGCACAGATACGCAGTATTTT. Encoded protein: CASSLEWSTDTQYF.

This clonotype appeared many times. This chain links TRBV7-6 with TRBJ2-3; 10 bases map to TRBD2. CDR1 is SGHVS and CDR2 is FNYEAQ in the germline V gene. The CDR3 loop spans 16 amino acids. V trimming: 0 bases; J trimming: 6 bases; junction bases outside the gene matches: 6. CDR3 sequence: CASSLAEAGGLDTQYF. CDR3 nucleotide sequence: TGTGCCAGCAGCTTAGCAGAAGCGGGGGGGCTGGATACGCAGTATTTT.

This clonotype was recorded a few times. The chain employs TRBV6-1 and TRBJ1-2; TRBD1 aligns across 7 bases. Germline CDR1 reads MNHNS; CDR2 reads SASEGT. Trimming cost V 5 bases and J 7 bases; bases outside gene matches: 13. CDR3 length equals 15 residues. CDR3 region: CASSRLGEGAAGYTF. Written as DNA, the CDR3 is TGTGCCAGCAGTCGCCTGGGGGAGGGGGCAGCTGGCTACACCTTC.

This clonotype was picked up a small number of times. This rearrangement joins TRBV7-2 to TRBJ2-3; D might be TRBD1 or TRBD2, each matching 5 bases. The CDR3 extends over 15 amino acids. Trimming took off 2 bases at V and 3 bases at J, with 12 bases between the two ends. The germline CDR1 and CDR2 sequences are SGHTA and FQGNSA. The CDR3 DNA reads TGTGCCAGCAGCTTAAATACAGGCGGGACAGATACGCAGTATTTT. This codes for CASSLNTGGTDTQYF.